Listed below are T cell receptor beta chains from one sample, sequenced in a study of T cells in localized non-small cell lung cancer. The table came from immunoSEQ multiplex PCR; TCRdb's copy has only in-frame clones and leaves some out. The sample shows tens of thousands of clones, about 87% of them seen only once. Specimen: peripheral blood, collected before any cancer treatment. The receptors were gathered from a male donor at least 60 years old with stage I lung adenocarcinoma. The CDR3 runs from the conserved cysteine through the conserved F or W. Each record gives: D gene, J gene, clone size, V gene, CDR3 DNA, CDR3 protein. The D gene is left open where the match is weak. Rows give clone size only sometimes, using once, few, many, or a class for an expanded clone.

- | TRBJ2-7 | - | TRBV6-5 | TGTGCCAGCAGTTACGGGGCGCGAGGGTTGCAGTACTTC | CASSYGARGLQYF
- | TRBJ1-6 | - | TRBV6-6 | TGTGCCAGCAGCGAAGGGCGTGGGGTTTCCTCACCCCTCCACTTT | CASSEGRGVSSPLHF
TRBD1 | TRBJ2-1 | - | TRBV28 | TGTGCCAGCAGTACAGGGGGCCTACAAATCTCCTACAATGAGCAGTTCTTC | CASSTGGLQISYNEQFF
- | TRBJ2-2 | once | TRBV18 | TGTGCCAGCTCATCTAGAACCGGGGAGCTGTTTTTT | CASSSRTGELFF
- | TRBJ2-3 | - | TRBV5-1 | TGCGCCAGCAGCGAAGGGACTTCCCCCTTCACAGATACGCAGTATTTT | CASSEGTSPFTDTQYF
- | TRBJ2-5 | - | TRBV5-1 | TGCGCCAGCAGCCCGGGTGGGGCAGGGACTGAGACCCAGTACTTC | CASSPGGAGTETQYF
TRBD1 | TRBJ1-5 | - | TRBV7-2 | TGTGCCAGCAGCTTCGTGGCAGGGGGACGTCAGCCCCAGCATTTT | CASSFVAGGRQPQHF
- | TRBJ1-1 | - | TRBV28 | TGTGCCAGCAGGGCGGGGGGGGACACTGAAGCTTTCTTT | CASRAGGDTEAFF
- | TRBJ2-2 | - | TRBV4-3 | TGCGCCAGCAGCCAAACATTCGAAAACACCGGGGAGCTGTTTTTT | CASSQTFENTGELFF
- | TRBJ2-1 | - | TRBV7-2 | TGTGCCAGCAGCTCTGGGGACTTTAGCTCCTACAATGAGCAGTTCTTC | CASSSGDFSSYNEQFF
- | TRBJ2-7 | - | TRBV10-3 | TGTGCCATCAAAGAGGAGGGGGAAACCTACGAGCAGTACTTC | CAIKEEGETYEQYF
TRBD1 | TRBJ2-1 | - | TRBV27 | TGTGCCAGCAGTTATGATCAGGGGGTCTACAATGAGCAGTTCTTC | CASSYDQGVYNEQFF
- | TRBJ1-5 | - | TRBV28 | TGTGCCAGCGTTGCCAGAGATCAGCCCCAGCATTTT | CASVARDQPQHF
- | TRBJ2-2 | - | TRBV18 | TGTGCCAGCTCACCGGGGGGCGCGATCGGGGAGCTGTTTTTT | CASSPGGAIGELFF
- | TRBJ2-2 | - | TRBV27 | TGTGCCAGCAGCCTGAACGGGGCCAACACCGGGGAGCTGTTTTTT | CASSLNGANTGELFF
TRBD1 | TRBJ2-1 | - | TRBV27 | TGTGCCAGCAGTACTATTAATTCATACAGGGGGTTCTCCTACAATGAGCAGTTCTTC | CASSTINSYRGFSYNEQFF
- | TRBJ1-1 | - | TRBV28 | TGTGCCAGCGGACAGCAGTTGAACACTGAAGCTTTCTTT | CASGQQLNTEAFF
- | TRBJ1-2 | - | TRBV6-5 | TGTGCCAGCAGTTACCGACACGACCCATCGCGGCCCGGCTACACCTTC | CASSYRHDPSRPGYTF
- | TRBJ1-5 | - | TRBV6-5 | TGTGCCAGCAGTTTCAGTAGCAATCAGCCCCAGCATTTT | CASSFSSNQPQHF
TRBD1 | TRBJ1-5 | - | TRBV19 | TGTGCCATCGGACAGGGACGCGATCAGCCCCAGCATTTT | CAIGQGRDQPQHF
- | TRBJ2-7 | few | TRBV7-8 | TGTGCCAGCAGCTTAGCCCTTTCTAAACAGACGGCTTGGGTGGTGGAGCAGTACTTC | CASSLALSKQTAWVVEQYF
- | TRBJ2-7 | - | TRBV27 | TGTGCCAGCAGTACTGGACAGCCATACGAGCAGTACTTC | CASSTGQPYEQYF
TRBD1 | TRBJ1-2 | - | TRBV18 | TGCGCCAGCTCACAGGGACAGGCCCAGGGCTATGGCTACACCTTC | CASSQGQAQGYGYTF
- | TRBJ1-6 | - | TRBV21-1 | TGTGCCAGCAGCAAAAGGACAGGGATGCTTAGTTCACCCCTCCACTTT | CASSKRTGMLSSPLHF
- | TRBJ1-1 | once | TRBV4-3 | TGCGCCAGCAGCCAACGGCTGGGGGGCGGGGAAGCTTTCTTT | CASSQRLGGGEAFF
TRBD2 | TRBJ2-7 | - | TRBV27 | TGTGCCAGCAGTTGGGGACTAGCGGGGACGAGCCACGAGCAGTACTTC | CASSWGLAGTSHEQYF
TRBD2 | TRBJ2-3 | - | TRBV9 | TGTGCCAGCAGCGTCACTAGCGGGGGGGACACGCAGTATTTT | CASSVTSGGDTQYF
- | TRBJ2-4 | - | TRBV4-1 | TGCGCCAGCAGCCAAGAGATAGGCCAGGGACAAAACATTCAGTACTTC | CASSQEIGQGQNIQYF
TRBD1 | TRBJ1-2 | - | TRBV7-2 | TGTGCCAGCAGCTCCCGGGACAGGGACTATGGCTACACCTTC | CASSSRDRDYGYTF
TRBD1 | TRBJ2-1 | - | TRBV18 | TGTGCCAGCTCATCCGGACAGGGGAATGAGCAGTTCTTC | CASSSGQGNEQFF
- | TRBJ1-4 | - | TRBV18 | TGTGCCAGCTCACCGCCTTTTAAGGAAAAACTGTTTTTT | CASSPPFKEKLFF
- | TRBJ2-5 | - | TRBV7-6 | TGTGCCAGCGGGGGCAACCGCCAAGAGACCCAGTACTTC | CASGGNRQETQYF
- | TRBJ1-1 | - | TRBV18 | TGTGCCAGCTCAAGAATCATAACTGAAGCTTTCTTT | CASSRIITEAFF
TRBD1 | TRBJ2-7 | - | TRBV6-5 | TGTGTGACAGGGAACTACGAGCAGTACTTC | CVTGNYEQYF
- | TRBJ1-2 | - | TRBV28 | TGTGCCAGCAGTTTAGGGTCGGACTATGGCTACACCTTC | CASSLGSDYGYTF
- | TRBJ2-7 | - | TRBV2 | TGTGCCAGCAGCTCAGACGAGGGGGGTCCCTACGAGCAGTACTTC | CASSSDEGGPYEQYF
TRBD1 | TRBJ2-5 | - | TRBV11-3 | TGTGCCAGCGGTGATAAGGTTGACAGGGTAAGCGAGACCCAGTACTTC | CASGDKVDRVSETQYF
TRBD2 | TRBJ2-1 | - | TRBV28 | TGTGCCACCGGGACTACCTCCTACAATGAGCAGTTCTTC | CATGTTSYNEQFF
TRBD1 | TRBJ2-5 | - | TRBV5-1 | TGCGCCAGCAGCTTGTCCGTGACAGGGCAGACCCAGTACTTC | CASSLSVTGQTQYF
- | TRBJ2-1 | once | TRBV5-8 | TGTGCCAGCAGCTTGGGACCTACCAATGAGCAGTTCTTC | CASSLGPTNEQFF
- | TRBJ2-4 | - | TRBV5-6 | TGTGCCAGCAGCCGAGGAGAAAACATTCAGTACTTC | CASSRGENIQYF
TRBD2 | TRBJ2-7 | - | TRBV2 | TGTGCCAGCAGTCCGCCCCTAGTTGTGGGACTAGCAAACGAGCAGTACTTC | CASSPPLVVGLANEQYF
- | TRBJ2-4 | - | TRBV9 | TGTGCCAGCAGCCCGAGCCGGGGAAAAAACATTCAGTACTTC | CASSPSRGKNIQYF
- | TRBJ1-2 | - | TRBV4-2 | TGTGCCAGCAGCCGGGAGACAGCCTATAACTATGGCTACACCTTC | CASSRETAYNYGYTF
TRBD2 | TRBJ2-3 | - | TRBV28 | TGTGCCGGGACCCGGGGTAGCGGGACGACAGATACGCAGTATTTT | CAGTRGSGTTDTQYF
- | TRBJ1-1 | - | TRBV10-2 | TGCGCCAGCAGTGAGCCTTACGGGATTGAAGCTTTCTTT | CASSEPYGIEAFF
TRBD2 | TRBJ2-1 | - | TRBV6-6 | TGTGCCAGCAGTTTCGGGACTAACAATGAGCAGTTCTTC | CASSFGTNNEQFF
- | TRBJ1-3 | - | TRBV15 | TGTGCCACCAGCAGAGATTACACAGGGATCTCTGGAAACACCATATATTTT | CATSRDYTGISGNTIYF
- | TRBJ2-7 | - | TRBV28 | TGTGCCAGCAGTCTTCAACTATACGAGCAGTACTTC | CASSLQLYEQYF
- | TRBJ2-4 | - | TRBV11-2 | TGTGCCAGCAGCTTAACATTAGCCAAAAACATTCAGTACTTC | CASSLTLAKNIQYF
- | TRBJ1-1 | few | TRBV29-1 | TGCAGCGTTGACAAGGGGGTGAACACTGAAGCTTTCTTT | CSVDKGVNTEAFF
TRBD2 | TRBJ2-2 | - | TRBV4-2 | TGTGCCAGCAGTCAATGGGTAGCGGGCACCGGGGAGCTGTTTTTT | CASSQWVAGTGELFF
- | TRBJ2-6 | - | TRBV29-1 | TGCAGCGGTCTGAGGACTGGGGCCAACGTCCTGACTTTC | CSGLRTGANVLTF
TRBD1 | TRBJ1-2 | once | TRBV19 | TGTGCCAGTAGAGCCGGGACAGCCTCTAACTATGGCTACACCTTC | CASRAGTASNYGYTF
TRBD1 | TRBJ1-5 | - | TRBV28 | TGTGCCAGCAGTTTTTGGGCCAGGGGGAGCAATCAGCCCCAGCATTTT | CASSFWARGSNQPQHF
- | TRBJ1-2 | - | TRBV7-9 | TGTGCCAGCAGCTTAGCCGGATCGGACAGTTATGGCTACACCTTC | CASSLAGSDSYGYTF
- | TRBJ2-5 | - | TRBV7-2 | TGTGCCAGCAGCTTATTCGCACAAGAGACCCAGTACTTC | CASSLFAQETQYF